This T cell receptor (beta chain) is from a study of T cells in Graves' hyperthyroidism and ophthalmopathy. Study overall: Peripheral blood draws took place at initial diagnosis, ahead of any treatment.

Regions amplified from RNA transcripts were the TCR beta CDR3 regions. The TCR CDR3 first-round RT-PCR relied on the HTBI primer set. TCRdb re-analysed the multiplex PCR reads in MiXCR, keeping a single row per CDR3 protein. The sample yields around 500,000 distinct CDR3 sequences, approximately 15% seen once. This clonotype occurred many times. Its antigen is still unknown. Trimming removed 5 bases at V and 1 base at J, with 8 bases between. The CDR3 is made up of 13 amino acids. Germline V CDR1 and CDR2: MDHEN, SYDVKM. Broader study findings: Blood held most thyroid clonotypes expanded above 0.001 frequency. A model of 13 V-J features distinguished ophthalmopathy from stable hyperthyroidism. With a median lead of 6.5 months before onset, the model predicted ophthalmopathy.

This TCR was recovered from a woman between 18 and 30 years old with Graves' hyperthyroidism. Material for sequencing was blood. V is TRBV28 and J is TRBJ1-1; the D is unclear. The CDR3 nucleotides are TGTGCCAGCAGTCCGGGGTGGAACACTGAAGCTTTCTTT. It codes for CASSPGWNTEAFF.